The present T cell receptor beta chain was sequenced within a study of blood T cells in healthy people across ages. Looked up from germline, CDR1 is PRHDT and CDR2 is FYEKMQ (reference sequence). The CDR3 has 14 residues. Overall study results and limits: The long-lived group displayed more naive CD4+ cells, plus higher diversity, than the aged donors did.

As regards this clonotype: Its antigen is unidentified.

A sample-barcoded 5' primer and a J-beta primer mix were used in a second PCR of about 7 to 11 cycles. Every sample gave at least 2.5 million paired-end reads containing CDR3. TCRdb redid the calling of the 5' RACE reads with MiXCR, one entry per CDR3 protein. Of some 860,000 distinct CDR3 sequences listed, around 50% are singletons. Caucasian, healthy and from Russia, the donors were aged between about 6 and 90. Every sample had a minimum of 7 million PBMCs isolated. The TCR originated in a man aged 35 to 55 in good health. The chain combines TRBV13 with TRBJ1-1; D is ambiguous. Gene TRBJ2-1 matches the end of the DNA better, so the J call may be wrong. Sample: blood. The CDR3 coding sequence is TGTGCCAGCAGCCGTCCGGCCTTCGCTTATAGGCAGTTCTTC. Its protein is CASSRPAFAYRQFF.